One sample yielded the 20 T cell receptor beta chains listed below, sequenced in a study of T cells in Graves' hyperthyroidism and ophthalmopathy. Amplification targeted TCR beta CDR3 regions from RNA transcripts. HTBI primers were the set used in a first-round RT-PCR of the TCR CDR3. TCRdb fed the multiplex PCR reads into MiXCR, producing one record per CDR3 protein. The sample lists some 510,000 distinct CDR3 sequences, roughly 50% occurring once. Sequences were obtained from peripheral blood or thyroid tissue (not recorded which). The receptor source for this set is a woman aged 18-29 years with Graves' hyperthyroidism.

The V gene is TRBV6-6, the J gene TRBJ2-2; no clear D. V lost 2 bases and J 4 bases, leaving 5 bases between the germline ends. CDR3 length: 13 residues. Germline values: CDR1 MNHNY, CDR2 SVGAGI (reference sequence). CDR3 nucleotide sequence: TGTGCCAGCAGTTACGGACCCACCGGGGAGCTGTTTTTT. This sequence encodes CASSYGPTGELFF.

V and J are TRBV7-3 and TRBJ2-7; no clear D gene. Germline lookup yields CDR1 SGHTA and CDR2 FQGTGA. The V and J ends lost 6 bases and 2 bases respectively, with 11 bases between them. The CDR3 spans 13 residues. The CDR3 DNA sequence: TGTGCCAGCAGTTTAGACAACACCTACGAGCAGTACTTC. It specifies CASSLDNTYEQYF. Looking up the rest from reference TRBV7-3 and TRBJ2-7 gives the full variable domain: GAGVSQTPSNKVTEKGKYVELRCDPISGHTALYWYRQSLGQGPEFLIYFQGTGAADDSGLPNDRFFAVRPEGSVSTLKIQRTERGDSAVYLCASSLDNTYEQYFGPGTRLTVT.

In regard to this clonotype: A much larger clonotype is one base distant, so this may be a read error. The chain combines TRBV29-1 with TRBJ1-2; TRBD1 is a possible D gene (5 bases). The CDR3 length is 14 residues. Germline V gives CDR1 SQVTM, CDR2 ANQGSEA. V lost 0 bases, J lost 6 bases, and 14 bases lay in between. CDR3 amino acids: CSVEDRRGADGYTF. The DNA for the CDR3 is TGCAGCGTTGAAGATCGACGGGGCGCGGATGGCTACACCTTC.

This clonotype was detected many times. The CDR3 region is CATSDSGQYNQPQHF. For the CDR3, the DNA is TGTGCCACCAGTGATTCCGGACAGTACAATCAGCCCCAGCATTTT. The rearrangement uses TRBV24-1 and TRBJ1-5, with a weak D call TRBD1 (6 bases). Germline V gene data show CDR1 as KGHDR and CDR2 as SFDVKD. V was shortened by 2 bases and J by 3 bases, with 10 bases between the two germline ends. The length of the CDR3 is 15 residues.

This clonotype was detected a few times. Its ends do not fully match the called genes, so a read error is possible. J is TRBJ1-1 and V is TRBV24-1; TRBD1 is a possible D gene (5 bases). Per the germline V gene, CDR1 is KGHDR and CDR2 is SFDVKD. This CDR3 has 15 amino acids. DNA for the CDR3: TGTGCCAGCAGTGTCTACTCGGGACCGAACACTGAAGCTTTCTTT. This gives the protein CASSVYSGPNTEAFF.

This clonotype turned up a few times. The chain carries TRBV20-1 and TRBJ2-7; tentative D call: TRBD1 (6 bases). From germline, CDR1 is DFQATT and CDR2 SNEGSKA (reference sequence). The CDR3 is 12 amino acids. The V end was cut by 6 bases, the J end by 4 bases, with 13 bases between. In DNA form, the CDR3 reads TGCAGTGCAAACAGGGATGAGTACGAGCAGTACTTC. Translation: CSANRDEYEQYF.

The chain employs TRBV2 and TRBJ1-4; 8 bases agree with TRBD1. The germline V gene has CDR1 SNHLY and CDR2 FYNNEI. This CDR3 is 14 amino acids long. V lost 7 bases, J lost 8 bases, and 9 bases stayed unmatched. The CDR3: CASTRQGLGEKLFF. The CDR3 DNA sequence: TGTGCCAGCACCAGACAGGGGTTAGGAGAAAAACTGTTTTTT.

This clonotype was seen just once. Being one base from a much bigger clone, this may be a read error. The rearrangement uses TRBV24-1 and TRBJ1-2; no clear D gene. CDR3 length: 13 amino acids. Trimming took off 5 bases at V and 3 bases at J, with 9 bases between the two ends. The germline V gene has CDR1 KGHDR and CDR2 SFDVKD. CDR3 loop: CATSGGIDYGYTF. DNA for the CDR3: TGTGCCACCAGTGGAGGAATCGACTATGGCTACACCTTC.

The genes are TRBV7-9 and TRBJ2-5, with 11 bases lining up with TRBD2. The CDR3 is 15 residues long. The germline V gene has CDR1 SEHNR and CDR2 FQNEAQ (reference sequence). With 6 bases clipped from V and 4 bases from J, the junction kept 7 bases outside the gene matches. The CDR3 protein is CASSSLAGGGETQYF. CDR3 sequence (DNA): TGTGCCAGCAGTTCGCTAGCGGGAGGTGGAGAGACCCAGTACTTC. Based on the CDR3 plus reference TRBV7-9 and TRBJ2-5, the full variable domain is DTGVSQNPRHKITKRGQNVTFRCDPISEHNRLYWYRQTLGQGPEFLTYFQNEAQLEKSRLLSDRFSAERPKGSFSTLEIQRTEQGDSAMYLCASSSLAGGGETQYFGPGTRLLVL.

This clonotype was found many times. The chain has TRBV29-1 and TRBJ2-2, with D possibly being TRBD2 (5 bases). The CDR3 spans 12 residues. CDR1 and CDR2 from the germline V gene are SQVTM and ANQGSEA. Trimming removed 3 bases at V and 7 bases at J, with 9 bases between. This CDR3 is CSVDSSGGELFF. The CDR3 bases are TGCAGCGTTGACTCCAGCGGCGGGGAGCTGTTTTTT.

This clonotype has just a few counts. The rearrangement joins TRBV2 to TRBJ2-5; 12 bases align to TRBD1. Germline CDR1 SNHLY, CDR2 FYNNEI. This CDR3 has 14 residues. The junction had 3 bases not matched to a gene; V was cut back by 6 bases and J by 4 bases. The CDR3 spells CASRGGQGAETQYF. The CDR3 DNA is TGTGCCAGCAGGGGGGGACAGGGGGCAGAGACCCAGTACTTC.

CDR3 bases: TGCAGTGCAGATAGCGGGAGGGAGTCCTACGAGCAGTACTTC. Amino acids: CSADSGRESYEQYF. The rearrangement joins TRBV20-1 to TRBJ2-7; 11 nucleotides agree with TRBD2. V was pared by 6 bases and J by 1 base, with 5 bases of the junction left unmatched. CDR3 length: 14 residues. In germline, CDR1 is DFQATT, CDR2 SNEGSKA (reference sequence).

Remarks on this clonotype: A read error is possible here, since a much larger clone lies one base away. This sequence joins TRBV7-2 and TRBJ1-6; a possible D gene is TRBD1 (5 bases). Trimming removed 7 bases at V and 8 bases at J, with 15 bases between. The CDR3 contains 14 residues. The germline V gene encodes CDR1 SGHTA and CDR2 FQGNSA. The CDR3 spells CTSNYGTRYSPLHF. The DNA of the CDR3 is TGTACCAGCAATTATGGGACGAGATATTCACCCCTCCACTTT.

V and J are TRBV7-2 and TRBJ1-3; TRBD1 is a possible D gene (5 bases). Germline assignment: CDR1 SGHTA and CDR2 FQGNSA. Trimming removed 5 bases at V and 9 bases at J, with 14 bases between. The CDR3 has 13 residues. The CDR3 DNA is TGTGCCAGCAGCCAGGGACTGGAAAGCACCATATATTTT. This sequence encodes CASSQGLESTIYF.

This clonotype was found a few times. The chain combines TRBV15 with TRBJ2-7, with 11 nucleotides matching TRBD2. V lost 1 base and J lost 3; bases outside the gene matches: 5. The CDR3 covers 16 residues. CDR1 and CDR2 from the germline V gene are LNHNV and YYDKDF (reference sequence). The CDR3 DNA reads as TGTGCCACCAGCAGAGGCTGGGGGACTAGCGGCTACGAGCAGTACTTC. Its translation: CATSRGWGTSGYEQYF.

In DNA form, the CDR3 reads TGTGCCAGCAGCCAAGGACTAGCGGGACCGAAGCAGTACTTC. It translates to CASSQGLAGPKQYF. This chain links TRBV9 with TRBJ2-7; 12 positions match TRBD2. This CDR3 is built from 14 residues. CDR1 SGDLS and CDR2 YYNGEE come from the germline V gene. V trimming: 4 bases; J trimming: 8 bases; junction bases outside the gene matches: 7. The entire variable domain, with the rest obtained from reference TRBV9 and TRBJ2-7, is as follows: DSGVTQTPKHLITATGQRVTLRCSPRSGDLSVYWYQQSLDQGLQFLIQYYNGEERAKGNILERFSAQQFPDLHSELNLSSLELGDSALYFCASSQGLAGPKQYFGPGTRLTVT.

The chain uses TRBV20-1 and TRBJ2-5; maybe TRBD2 (6 bases). Germline V CDR1 and CDR2: DFQATT, SNEGSKA (reference sequence). V lost 1 base to trimming and J lost 7 bases, with 16 bases between them. This CDR3 comprises 14 residues. CDR3 sequence: CSARGIGVGGTQYF. CDR3 coding DNA: TGCAGTGCTAGAGGGATCGGGGTGGGGGGGACCCAGTACTTC.

J is TRBJ2-7 and V is TRBV19; possibly TRBD1 for D (6 bases). The CDR3 sequence is 14 residues long. Germline V gene sequence: CDR1 LNHDA, CDR2 SQIVND (reference sequence). V was cut by 2 bases and J by 2 bases, with 10 bases left in between. The CDR3 DNA is TGTGCCAGTAGTATACCCAGGGACACCTACGAGCAGTACTTC. It translates to CASSIPRDTYEQYF.

Turning to this clonotype: At one of its ends the junction is not consistent with the germline gene, which may arise from a read error. This chain connects TRBV2 to TRBJ1-5; D not certain. This CDR3 region has 15 residues. Germline lookup yields CDR1 SNHLY and CDR2 FYNNEI. The CDR3 sequence: CASSQVGDRNQPQHF. Here the CDR3 DNA reads TGCGCCAGCAGCCAAGTTGGGGATCGCAATCAGCCCCAGCATTTT.

V and J are TRBV2 and TRBJ2-7, with 7 positions matching TRBD2. With 6 bases clipped from V and 2 bases from J, the junction kept 7 bases outside the gene matches. This CDR3 is built from 14 residues. From germline, CDR1 is SNHLY and CDR2 FYNNEI. CDR3 sequence (DNA): TGTGCCAGCAGCCAGCTAGCGGAACCCTACGAGCAGTACTTC. Protein sequence: CASSQLAEPYEQYF.